This T cell receptor (beta chain) originates from a study of T cell changes during pregnancy in multiple sclerosis. TCRdb's copy holds only in-frame clones and misses some; the assay was immunoSEQ multiplex PCR. The table shows 85,000 to 100,000 clones, with 92% occurring only once. V shed 5 bases, J shed 3 bases, and the junction held 9 bases outside the gene matches. CDR1 and CDR2 from the germline V gene are MNHEY and SVGAGI. This CDR3 is 15 amino acids long. Sequencing used peripheral blood, obtained in the first trimester of pregnancy. This sequence originates from a female donor with multiple sclerosis, enrolled in a pregnancy study. This rearrangement joins TRBV6-5 to TRBJ1-1, with 7 bases lining up with TRBD1. Here the CDR3 reads CASSRTRDRHTEAFF. CDR3 nucleotide sequence: TGTGCCAGCAGTCGGACCCGGGACAGACACACTGAAGCTTTCTTT.